This passage covers 27 T cell receptor beta chains from one sample sequenced in a study of vaccination and CD4 T cells after COVID-19. Treatment in this sample: roughly ten-day PBMC culture with coronavirus spike peptide pools or control peptides (ViraFEST assay). At the Johns Hopkins FTIC core, DNA taken from cultured CD4+ T cells was sequenced by way of the Oncomine TCR Beta short-read assay. One entry per CDR3 protein results from TCRdb running MiXCR on the PCR reads. The sample includes some 15,000 distinct CDR3 sequences, just over 35% of them seen just once. These TCRs' antigens remain unknown. Sequenced input: cultured CD4+ T cells from blood. All receptors derive from a human donor with COVID-19.

This chain joins TRBV7-9 and TRBJ2-7, with 10 bases identical to TRBD1. Germline assignment: CDR1 SEHNR and CDR2 FQNEAQ (reference sequence). The V and J ends lost 5 bases and 4 bases, in that order; junction bases with no gene match: 2. This CDR3 is 13 amino acids long. The CDR3 DNA sequence: TGTGCCAGCAGCCGGACAGGGGGATACGAGCAGTACTTC. The encoded protein is CASSRTGGYEQYF.

This sequence joins TRBV6-5 and TRBJ2-2, with 11 bases aligning to TRBD2. This CDR3 has 16 amino acids. CDR1 and CDR2 (germline): MNHEY, SVGAGI. V shed 2 bases, J shed 6 bases, and the junction held 5 bases outside the gene matches. CDR3 residues: CASSYLSGGASGELFF. The CDR3 coding sequence is TGTGCCAGCAGTTACCTTAGCGGGGGGGCCTCCGGGGAGCTGTTTTTT.

The chain employs TRBV19 and TRBJ2-2, with D possibly TRBD2 on 5 matching bases. Germline-derived CDR1 and CDR2 are LNHDA and SQIVND (reference sequence). The CDR3 consists of 14 residues. The germline V and J ends were trimmed by 5 bases and 1 base, with 8 bases remaining between them. The CDR3 reads CASSSGVNTGELFF. Here the CDR3 DNA reads TGTGCCAGTAGTTCCGGGGTGAACACCGGGGAGCTGTTTTTT.

V is TRBV6-1 and J is TRBJ1-6; D ambiguous. The CDR3 has 12 residues. Deletions cut 5 bases from V and 9 bases from J, with 8 bases between. Germline loops: CDR1 MNHNS, CDR2 SASEGT. The CDR3 DNA follows: TGTGCCAGCAGTCCCAGCCGTTCACCCCTCCACTTT. Translating it yields CASSPSRSPLHF.

The CDR3 reads CAWKHGGNTIYF. Here the CDR3 DNA reads TGTGCCTGGAAACATGGGGGAAACACCATATATTTT. The rearrangement links TRBV30 to TRBJ1-3; D unresolved. This CDR3 spans 12 amino acids. V was trimmed by 4 bases and J by 4 bases, leaving 8 bases between them. Germline loops: CDR1 GTSNPN, CDR2 SVGIG (reference sequence).

The sample holds one count of this clonotype. This chain joins TRBV10-2 and TRBJ1-5, with TRBD1 identical over 9 bases. Germline CDR1 WSHSY, CDR2 SAAADI. The CDR3 spans 14 residues. The V gene end was trimmed by 6 bases and the J gene end by 1 base; junction bases not matched to a gene: 1. The CDR3 DNA sequence: TGCGCCAGCAGGGGGACAGGGAGCAATCAGCCCCAGCATTTT. It codes for CASRGTGSNQPQHF.

The chain uses TRBV20-1 and TRBJ1-6; perhaps TRBD1 as D (6 bases). V was trimmed by 0 bases and J by 6 bases, leaving 12 bases between them. The CDR3 length is 15 residues. Germline V gene data show CDR1 as DFQATT and CDR2 as SNEGSKA (reference sequence). Here the CDR3 DNA reads TGCAGTGCTAGAGATCCCGGACAGATTAATTCACCCCTCCACTTT. It encodes CSARDPGQINSPLHF.

V gene TRBV10-3 combines with J gene TRBJ2-6; 13 bases fit TRBD2. CDR3 length: 18 amino acids. V lost 2 bases and J lost 0; bases outside the gene matches: 1. Germline V gives CDR1 ENHRY, CDR2 SYGVKD. The CDR3 region has the DNA TGTGCCATCAGTGAGCGACTAGCGGGGGGCTCTGGGGCCAACGTCCTGACTTTC. As protein: CAISERLAGGSGANVLTF.

Only a few counts were recorded for this clonotype. This chain joins TRBV20-1 and TRBJ2-3, with TRBD2 as a possible D gene (6 bases). Germline CDR1 is DFQATT and CDR2 is SNEGSKA (reference sequence). CDR3 length: 15 amino acids. V lost 3 bases and J 6 bases, leaving 19 bases between the germline ends. The CDR3 DNA sequence: TGCAGTGCTAGGGTGGGGGGACCGCCGCTTGATACGCAGTATTTT. This sequence encodes CSARVGGPPLDTQYF.

The genes are TRBV19 and TRBJ2-6; D call uncertain. The CDR3 totals 13 residues. Per the germline V gene, CDR1 is LNHDA and CDR2 is SQIVND (reference sequence). V was pared by 7 bases and J by 0 bases, with 4 bases between. The CDR3 nucleotides read TGTGCCAGTATCCTCTCTGGGGCCAACGTCCTGACTTTC. It translates to CASILSGANVLTF. Based on the CDR3 plus reference TRBV19 and TRBJ2-6, the full variable domain is DGGITQSPKYLFRKEGQNVTLSCEQNLNHDAMYWYRQDPGQGLRLIYYSQIVNDFQKGDIAEGYSVSREKKESFPLTVTSAQKNPTAFYLCASILSGANVLTFGAGSRLTVL.

The chain recombines TRBV19 with TRBJ2-7; D may be TRBD1 (7 bases). The germline gives CDR1 LNHDA, CDR2 SQIVND (reference sequence). The CDR3 spans 15 residues. V was trimmed by 3 bases and J by 4 bases, leaving 16 bases between them. The CDR3 bases are TGTGCCAGTAGTATCACTCTCAGGGGGGATTACGAGCAGTACTTC. Amino acid sequence: CASSITLRGDYEQYF.

This chain connects TRBV12-3 or TRBV12-4 to TRBJ2-7, with D hard to call. V gave up 2 bases and J gave up 0 bases, with 8 bases separating them. This CDR3 region has 14 residues. CDR3 residues: CASSLTTSSYEQYF. The CDR3, as DNA: TGTGCCAGCAGTTTAACAACGAGCTCCTACGAGCAGTACTTC.

The chain is built from TRBV4-3 and TRBJ1-2; maybe TRBD1 (6 bases). Trimming shortened V by 1 base and J by 4 bases, and 13 bases separated the two germline ends. This CDR3 region has 15 residues. Germline CDR1 is LGHNA and CDR2 is YSLEER. The CDR3 loop reads CASSQGPGQGYGYTF. The CDR3 DNA reads as TGCGCCAGCAGCCAAGGTCCGGGACAAGGCTATGGCTACACCTTC.

V and J are TRBV12-3 or TRBV12-4 and TRBJ2-7, with TRBD2 identical over 7 bases. The trim removed 1 base at V and 5 bases at J, leaving 14 bases unmatched. The CDR3 extends over 17 amino acids. CDR3: CASSLDRGRGDRNEQYF. Here the CDR3 DNA reads TGTGCCAGCAGTTTAGATCGGGGCCGGGGGGACCGGAACGAGCAGTACTTC.

The chain has TRBV24-1 and TRBJ2-7; 10 bases are shared with TRBD1. From germline, CDR1 is KGHDR and CDR2 SFDVKD. This CDR3 is built from 13 residues. V dropped 8 bases and J dropped 5; count of bases not matched to a gene: 5. The CDR3 nucleotides read TGTGCCACCACCAAGGACAGGGGGAACGAGCAGTACTTC. Amino acids: CATTKDRGNEQYF.

Points on this clonotype: One end of the junction is discordant with germline, which a read error may explain. CDR3 loop: CTSSRGTGGPLNTEAFF. The CDR3 bases are TGTACCAGCAGTAGAGGGACAGGGGGCCCGTTGAACACTGAAGCTTTCTTT. The chain combines TRBV6-1 with TRBJ1-1; 12 nucleotides agree with TRBD1. The CDR3 is 17 amino acids. Germline CDR1 MNHNS, CDR2 SASEGT.

This clonotype turned up a few times. The V call is TRBV2, the J call TRBJ2-2; 9 positions agree with TRBD1. J lost 6 bases, V lost 5 bases, and 13 bases had no gene match. Germline-derived CDR1 and CDR2 are SNHLY and FYNNEI. This CDR3 comprises 17 residues. The DNA of the CDR3 is TGTGCCAGCAGTTGGGAGGCCGGGACAGGGAGTCCCGGGGAGCTGTTTTTT. This codes for CASSWEAGTGSPGELFF. Complete variable domain (other parts from reference TRBV2 and TRBJ2-2): EPEVTQTPSHQVTQMGQEVILRCVPISNHLYFYWYRQILGQKVEFLVSFYNNEISEKSEIFDDQFSVERPDGSNFTLKIRSTKLEDSAMYFCASSWEAGTGSPGELFFGEGSRLTVL.

This sequence joins TRBV30 and TRBJ2-2, with D perhaps TRBD2 (6 bases). The V and J ends lost 5 bases and 6 bases respectively, with 16 bases between them. CDR1 GTSNPN and CDR2 SVGIG come from the germline V gene (reference sequence). The CDR3 covers 14 residues. Written as DNA, the CDR3 is TGTGCCTGGTCCCTGACGGGGGTTCCCGGGGAGCTGTTTTTT. Amino acid sequence: CAWSLTGVPGELFF.

This clonotype was recorded a few times. The chain carries TRBV27 and TRBJ2-2; 9 bases are a match to TRBD1. The junction had 1 base not matched to a gene; V was cut back by 8 bases and J by 3 bases. The CDR3 totals 13 residues. Germline CDR1 MNHEY, CDR2 SMNVEV (reference sequence). The CDR3 bases are TGTGCCAGCGGGGACAGGGACACCGGGGAGCTGTTTTTT. This translates into CASGDRDTGELFF.

The genes are TRBV7-9 and TRBJ1-6; no clear D. Trimming left V 10 bases short and J 7 bases short, with 14 bases between. The CDR3 is made up of 13 amino acids. Germline values: CDR1 SEHNR, CDR2 FQNEAQ (reference sequence). The CDR3 DNA sequence: TGTGCCACTTTGCCGGGCCACAATTCACCCCTCCACTTT. It translates to CATLPGHNSPLHF.

The chain carries TRBV6-1 and TRBJ2-1; 7 bases fit TRBD1. The CDR3 covers 15 residues. Germline CDR1 reads MNHNS; CDR2 reads SASEGT. The ends lost 3 bases at V and 4 bases at J; junction bases unmatched: 6. CDR3 sequence reads: CASSDSDRLYNEQFF. In DNA, the CDR3 is TGTGCCAGCAGTGATTCGGACAGGCTATACAATGAGCAGTTCTTC.

The rearrangement joins TRBV20-1 to TRBJ2-7; possibly TRBD1 for D (5 bases). The CDR3 is 16 amino acids. Trimming took off 6 bases at V and 5 bases at J, with 26 bases between the two ends. Germline CDR1 reads DFQATT; CDR2 reads SNEGSKA (reference sequence). Here the CDR3 DNA reads TGCAGTGCCCCAATCCGGGCAGGGCGCAACAACCACGAGCAGTACTTC. Translating gives CSAPIRAGRNNHEQYF.

The chain links TRBV5-1 to TRBJ1-2; D remains ambiguous. Germline V gene data show CDR1 as SGHRS and CDR2 as YFSETQ. This CDR3 is 16 amino acids long. V was shortened by 0 bases and J by 3 bases, with 15 bases between the two germline ends. CDR3 nucleotides: TGCGCCAGCAGCTTGGATCCCCAGGAATCGTACTATGGCTACACCTTC. It codes for CASSLDPQESYYGYTF.

The rearrangement joins TRBV29-1 to TRBJ2-3, with 7 bases lining up with TRBD2. Germline CDR1 is SQVTM and CDR2 is ANQGSEA. V lost 6 bases, J lost 0 bases, and 9 bases stayed unmatched. The CDR3 covers 15 residues. CDR3 nucleotide sequence: TGCAGCGTGCCTCGGCGCGGGGGAAGCACAGATACGCAGTATTTT. Protein: CSVPRRGGSTDTQYF.

The J gene is TRBJ1-2, the V gene TRBV20-1; no definite D call. Germline lookup yields CDR1 DFQATT and CDR2 SNEGSKA (reference sequence). The CDR3 extends over 13 amino acids. CDR3 loop: CSPAGQGKGGYTF. The CDR3 DNA reads TGCAGCCCGGCCGGTCAAGGGAAGGGAGGCTACACCTTC.

The V and J genes are TRBV5-1 and TRBJ1-1; D uncertain. Germline V CDR1 and CDR2: SGHRS, YFSETQ. CDR3 length: 12 amino acids. The V and J ends lost 7 bases and 1 base respectively, with 8 bases between them. This CDR3 reads CASGTGNTEAFF. For the CDR3, the DNA is TGCGCCAGCGGAACGGGGAACACTGAAGCTTTCTTT.

The gene calls are TRBV6-2 or TRBV6-3 and TRBJ2-7; 7 nucleotides line up with TRBD2. CDR1 MNHEY and CDR2 SVGEGT come from the germline V gene. The V segment lost 2 bases and the J segment 2 bases; nucleotides outside the gene matches: 3. This CDR3 contains 14 residues. CDR3 loop: CASSYQGLTYEQYF. The CDR3 nucleotides read TGTGCCAGCAGTTACCAGGGACTAACCTACGAGCAGTACTTC.